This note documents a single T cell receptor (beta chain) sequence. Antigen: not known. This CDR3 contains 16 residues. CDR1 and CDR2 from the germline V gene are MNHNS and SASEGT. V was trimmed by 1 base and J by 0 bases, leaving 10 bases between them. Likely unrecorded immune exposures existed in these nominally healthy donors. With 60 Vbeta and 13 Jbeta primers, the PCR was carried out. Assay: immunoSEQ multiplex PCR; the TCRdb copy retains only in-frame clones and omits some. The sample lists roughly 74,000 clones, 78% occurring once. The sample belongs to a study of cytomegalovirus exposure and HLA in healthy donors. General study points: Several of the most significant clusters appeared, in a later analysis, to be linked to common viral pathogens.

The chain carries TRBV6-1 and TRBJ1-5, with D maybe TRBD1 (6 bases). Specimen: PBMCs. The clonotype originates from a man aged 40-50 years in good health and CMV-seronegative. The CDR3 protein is CASSEETGPSNQPQHF. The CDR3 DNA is TGTGCCAGCAGTGAAGAGACAGGCCCTAGCAATCAGCCCCAGCATTTT.